Included here is one T cell receptor beta chain sequence, with context. Its antigen is unknown. The sample comes from a study of CD8+ T cells in alopecia areata. Turning to the study itself: Oral tofacitinib (5 to 10 mg twice daily) was administered to treated patients. Dosing spanned 6 to 18 months on tofacitinib, then 6 months off drug. Overall study findings and caveats: Among the top 100, expanded CD8+ clones were significantly decreased by tofacitinib, as was scalp clonality.

Isolated RNA was reverse transcribed into cDNA used as the sequencing template. The repertoire was sequenced with immunoSEQ multiplex PCR; TCRdb's copy has only in-frame clones and lacks some. Found here are about 210,000 clones, less than 50% of them singletons; the top ten hold 2% to 3%. This CDR3 has 14 amino acids. Looked up from germline, CDR1 is SGHTA and CDR2 is FQGNSA. With 5 bases clipped from V and 7 bases from J, the junction kept 10 bases outside the gene matches. Treatment indicated: oral pan-JAK inhibitor, 5-10 mg twice daily. Peripheral blood, together with lesional scalp punch biopsies, was collected from alopecia areata patients.

The chain recombines TRBV7-2 with TRBJ2-7, with 8 bases lining up with TRBD2. This clonotype was sampled from a human donor with alopecia areata. Here the sequenced sample was CD4+ T cells sorted from blood, taken at approximately week 36, from a patient treated with tofacitinib. The CDR3 sequence is CASSPGGRLEEQYF. The DNA for the CDR3 is TGTGCCAGCAGCCCCGGCGGGAGGCTGGAGGAGCAGTACTTC.